This entry describes one T cell receptor beta chain. These data come from a study of cytomegalovirus exposure and HLA in healthy donors. PCR involved 60 Vbeta and 13 Jbeta primers. Per the original methods: Some 10 million of about 80 million unique TCR beta chains were shared, per a later count. Sequencing used immunoSEQ multiplex PCR; TCRdb keeps in-frame clones, though not all of them. The DNA gave D and trimming, while V, J and clone size come from that table. The sample has about 200,000 clones; around 80% are singletons. This CDR3 is 15 amino acids long. CDR1 and CDR2 (germline): LGHNA, YSLEER. J lost 9 bases, V lost 4 bases, and 14 bases had no gene match.

The receptor's source is a man aged 40-49 years in good health and CMV-seronegative. Sequenced sample: PBMCs. The V and J genes are TRBV4-3 and TRBJ2-7; 8 nucleotides agree with TRBD2. The CDR3 sequence: CASSLPTSEGSWQYF. The CDR3 DNA sequence: TGCGCCAGCAGCCTACCGACTAGCGAGGGAAGCTGGCAGTACTTC.